This T cell receptor (beta chain) stems from a study of T cells and Merkel cell carcinoma outcomes. The V end was cut by 4 bases, the J end by 10 bases, with 12 bases between. The CDR3 is made up of 12 amino acids. CDR1 and CDR2 from the germline V gene are SGHRS and YFSETQ. Concerning this clone itself: The antigen remains undetermined.

Whole-study findings and limits: In Merkel cell carcinoma, repertoire and T-cell density reportedly predicted outcomes.

Only in-frame clones appear in the TCRdb table, and some are missing; sequencing was by immunoSEQ multiplex PCR. The sample yields 5,000 to 6,500 clones, about 80% seen once. This chain connects TRBV5-1 to TRBJ2-1; D is unresolved. The source is a human donor with Merkel cell carcinoma. What was sequenced was tumor tissue from Merkel cell carcinoma. The CDR3 sequence is CASSVAPDEQFF. CDR3 sequence (DNA): TGCGCCAGCAGCGTTGCCCCCGACGAGCAGTTCTTC.